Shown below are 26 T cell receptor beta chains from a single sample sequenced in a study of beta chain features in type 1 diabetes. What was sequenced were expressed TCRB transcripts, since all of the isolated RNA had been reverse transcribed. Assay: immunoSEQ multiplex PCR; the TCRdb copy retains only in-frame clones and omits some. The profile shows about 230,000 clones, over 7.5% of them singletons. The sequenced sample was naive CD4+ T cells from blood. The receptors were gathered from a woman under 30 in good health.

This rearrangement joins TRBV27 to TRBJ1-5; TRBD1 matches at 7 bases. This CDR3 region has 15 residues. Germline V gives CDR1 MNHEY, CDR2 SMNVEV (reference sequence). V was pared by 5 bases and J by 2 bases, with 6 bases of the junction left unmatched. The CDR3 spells CASSVRQGGNQPQHF. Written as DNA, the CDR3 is TGTGCCAGCAGTGTGAGACAGGGAGGCAATCAGCCCCAGCATTTT.

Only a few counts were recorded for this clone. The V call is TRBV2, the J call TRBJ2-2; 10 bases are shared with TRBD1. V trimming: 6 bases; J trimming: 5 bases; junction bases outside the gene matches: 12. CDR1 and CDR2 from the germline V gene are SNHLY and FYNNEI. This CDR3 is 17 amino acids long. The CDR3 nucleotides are TGTGCCAGCAGGTCTCTCCGGGACAGGGGAACAACCGGGGAGCTGTTTTTT. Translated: CASRSLRDRGTTGELFF.

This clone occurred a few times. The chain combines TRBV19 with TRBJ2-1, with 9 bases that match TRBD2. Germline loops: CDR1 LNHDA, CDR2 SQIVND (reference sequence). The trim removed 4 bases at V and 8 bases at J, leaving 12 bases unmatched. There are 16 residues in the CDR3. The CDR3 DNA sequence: TGTGCCAGTAGTACCCTGGCGGGAGGGCCGGGCTATGAGCAGTTCTTC. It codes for CASSTLAGGPGYEQFF. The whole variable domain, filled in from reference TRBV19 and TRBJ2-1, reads DGGITQSPKYLFRKEGQNVTLSCEQNLNHDAMYWYRQDPGQGLRLIYYSQIVNDFQKGDIAEGYSVSREKKESFPLTVTSAQKNPTAFYLCASSTLAGGPGYEQFFGPGTRLTVL.

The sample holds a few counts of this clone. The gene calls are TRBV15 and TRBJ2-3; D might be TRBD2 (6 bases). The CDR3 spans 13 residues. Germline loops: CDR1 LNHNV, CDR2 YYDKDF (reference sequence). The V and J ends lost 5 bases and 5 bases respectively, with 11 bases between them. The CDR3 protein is CATSPRLGDTQYF. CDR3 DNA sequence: TGTGCCACCAGCCCACGACTAGGAGATACGCAGTATTTT.

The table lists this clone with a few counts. The CDR3 sequence: CASSLQGYNEQFF. The CDR3 bases are TGTGCCAGCAGCTTGCAGGGTTACAATGAGCAGTTCTTC. This chain joins TRBV5-4 and TRBJ2-1; the D gene is possibly TRBD1 (5 bases). Germline values: CDR1 SGHNT, CDR2 YYREEE (reference sequence). This CDR3 comprises 13 residues. V lost 1 base to trimming and J lost 4 bases, with 6 bases between them.

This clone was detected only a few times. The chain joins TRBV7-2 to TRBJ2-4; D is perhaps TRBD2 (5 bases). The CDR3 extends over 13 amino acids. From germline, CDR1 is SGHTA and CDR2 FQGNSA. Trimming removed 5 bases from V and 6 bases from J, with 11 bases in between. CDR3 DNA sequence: TGTGCCAGCAGCCAGACACGGGGAAACATTCAGTACTTC. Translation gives CASSQTRGNIQYF. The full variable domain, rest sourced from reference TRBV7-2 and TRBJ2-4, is GAGVSQSPSNKVTEKGKDVELRCDPISGHTALYWYRQSLGQGLEFLIYFQGNSAPDKSGLPSDRFSAERTGGSVSTLTIQRTQQEDSAVYLCASSQTRGNIQYFGAGTRLSVL.

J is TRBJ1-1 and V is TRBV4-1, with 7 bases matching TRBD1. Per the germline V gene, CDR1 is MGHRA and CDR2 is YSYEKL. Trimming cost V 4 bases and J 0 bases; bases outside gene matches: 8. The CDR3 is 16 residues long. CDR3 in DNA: TGCGCCAGCAGCCCCCCGGGACAGCTTATGAACACTGAAGCTTTCTTT. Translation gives CASSPPGQLMNTEAFF.

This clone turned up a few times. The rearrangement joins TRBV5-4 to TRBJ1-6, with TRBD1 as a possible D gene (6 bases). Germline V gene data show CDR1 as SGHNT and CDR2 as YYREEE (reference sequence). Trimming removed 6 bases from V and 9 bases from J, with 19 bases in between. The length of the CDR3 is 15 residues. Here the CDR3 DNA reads TGTGCCAGCAAAGCCGCAGGGGTTATAACTTCACCCCTCCACTTT. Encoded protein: CASKAAGVITSPLHF.

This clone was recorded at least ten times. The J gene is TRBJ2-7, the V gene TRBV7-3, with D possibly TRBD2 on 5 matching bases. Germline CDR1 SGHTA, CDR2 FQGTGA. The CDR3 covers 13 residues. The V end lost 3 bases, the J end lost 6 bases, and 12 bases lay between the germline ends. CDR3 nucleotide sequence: TGTGCCAGCAGCTTGGGCCCCCGGGGCGAGCAGTACTTC. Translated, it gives CASSLGPRGEQYF.

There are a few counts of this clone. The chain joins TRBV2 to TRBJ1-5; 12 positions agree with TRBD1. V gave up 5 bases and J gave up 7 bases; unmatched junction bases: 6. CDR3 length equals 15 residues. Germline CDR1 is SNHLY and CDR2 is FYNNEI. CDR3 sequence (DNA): TGTGCCAGCAGTCCGGGACAGGGGGCTGAGCAGCCCCAGCATTTT. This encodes CASSPGQGAEQPQHF.

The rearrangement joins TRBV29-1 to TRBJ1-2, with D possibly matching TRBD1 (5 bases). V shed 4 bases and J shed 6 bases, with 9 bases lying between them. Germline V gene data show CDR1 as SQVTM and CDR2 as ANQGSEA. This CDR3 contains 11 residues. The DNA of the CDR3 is TGCAGCGTTGGTCAGGGAAATGGCTACACCTTC. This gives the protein CSVGQGNGYTF. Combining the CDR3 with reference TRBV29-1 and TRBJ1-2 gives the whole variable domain SAVISQKPSRDICQRGTSLTIQCQVDSQVTMMFWYRQQPGQSLTLIATANQGSEATYESGFVIDKFPISRPNLTFSTLTVSNMSPEDSSIYLCSVGQGNGYTFGSGTRLTVV.

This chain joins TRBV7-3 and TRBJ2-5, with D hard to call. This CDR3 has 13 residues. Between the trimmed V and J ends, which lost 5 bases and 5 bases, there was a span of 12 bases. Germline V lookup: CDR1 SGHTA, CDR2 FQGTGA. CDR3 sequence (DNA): TGTGCCAGCAGCATCCACTTGGAGGAGACCCAGTACTTC. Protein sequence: CASSIHLEETQYF.

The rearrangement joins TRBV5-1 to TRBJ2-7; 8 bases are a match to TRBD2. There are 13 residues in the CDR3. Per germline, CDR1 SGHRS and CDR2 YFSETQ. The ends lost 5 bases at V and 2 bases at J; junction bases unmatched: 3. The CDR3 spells CASSSGMAYEQYF. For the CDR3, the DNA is TGCGCCAGCAGTAGCGGGATGGCCTACGAGCAGTACTTC.

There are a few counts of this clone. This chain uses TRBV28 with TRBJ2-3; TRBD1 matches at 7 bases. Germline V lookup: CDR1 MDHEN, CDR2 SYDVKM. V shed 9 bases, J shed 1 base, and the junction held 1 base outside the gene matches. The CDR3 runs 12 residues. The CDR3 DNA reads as TGTGCCAGTGGACAGGGCACAGATACGCAGTATTTT. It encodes CASGQGTDTQYF.

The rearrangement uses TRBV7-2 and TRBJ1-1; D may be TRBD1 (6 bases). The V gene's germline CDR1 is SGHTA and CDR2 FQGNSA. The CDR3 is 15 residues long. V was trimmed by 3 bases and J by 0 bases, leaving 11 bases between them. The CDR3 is CASSFGDKLNTEAFF. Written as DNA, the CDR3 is TGTGCCAGCAGCTTCGGGGACAAACTGAACACTGAAGCTTTCTTT.

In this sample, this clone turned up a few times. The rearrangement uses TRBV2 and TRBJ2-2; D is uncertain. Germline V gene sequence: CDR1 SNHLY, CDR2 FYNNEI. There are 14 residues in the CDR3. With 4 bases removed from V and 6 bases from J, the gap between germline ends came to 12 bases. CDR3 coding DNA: TGTGCCAGCAGTGTCAGCTGGGCCGCCGGGGAGCTGTTTTTT. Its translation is CASSVSWAAGELFF.

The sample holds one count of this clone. Here the CDR3 reads CASSRDRGFANTEAFF. The CDR3, as DNA: TGTGCCAGCAGCCGCGACAGGGGGTTCGCGAACACTGAAGCTTTCTTT. The V and J genes are TRBV5-4 and TRBJ1-1; 9 bases map to TRBD1. V was pared by 4 bases and J by 1 base, with 8 bases of the junction left unmatched. CDR3 size: 16 residues. Germline V gene data show CDR1 as SGHNT and CDR2 as YYREEE (reference sequence).

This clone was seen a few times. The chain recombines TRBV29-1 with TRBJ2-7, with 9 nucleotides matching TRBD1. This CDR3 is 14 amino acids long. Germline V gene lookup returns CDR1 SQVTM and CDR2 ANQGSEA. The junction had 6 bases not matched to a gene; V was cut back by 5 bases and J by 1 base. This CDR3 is CSVSRTGESYEQYF. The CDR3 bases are TGCAGCGTTTCCCGGACAGGGGAATCCTACGAGCAGTACTTC.

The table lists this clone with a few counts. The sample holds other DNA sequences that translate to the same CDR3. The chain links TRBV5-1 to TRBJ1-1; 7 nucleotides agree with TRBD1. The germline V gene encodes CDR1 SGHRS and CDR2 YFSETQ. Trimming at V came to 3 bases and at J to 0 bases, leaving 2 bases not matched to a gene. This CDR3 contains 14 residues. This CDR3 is CASSSGQVNTEAFF. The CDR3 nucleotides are TGCGCCAGCAGCTCCGGACAGGTGAACACTGAAGCTTTCTTT.

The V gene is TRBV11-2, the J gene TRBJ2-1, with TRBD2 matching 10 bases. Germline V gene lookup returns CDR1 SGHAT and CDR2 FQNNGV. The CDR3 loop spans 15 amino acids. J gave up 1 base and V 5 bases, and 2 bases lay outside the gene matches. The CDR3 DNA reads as TGTGCCAGCAGCCGTAGCGGGGGGTCCTACAATGAGCAGTTCTTC. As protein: CASSRSGGSYNEQFF.

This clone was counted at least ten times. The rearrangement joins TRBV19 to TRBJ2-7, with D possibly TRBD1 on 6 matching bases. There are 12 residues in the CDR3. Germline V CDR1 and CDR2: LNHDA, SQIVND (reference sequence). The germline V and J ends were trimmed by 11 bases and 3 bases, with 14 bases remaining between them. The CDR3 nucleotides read TGTGCCTCCGGACAGACACTCTACGAGCAGTACTTC. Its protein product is CASGQTLYEQYF.

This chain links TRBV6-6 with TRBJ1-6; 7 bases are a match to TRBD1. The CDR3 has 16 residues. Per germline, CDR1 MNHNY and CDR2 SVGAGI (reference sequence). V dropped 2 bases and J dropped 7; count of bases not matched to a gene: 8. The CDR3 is CASSYGSHRGNSPLHF. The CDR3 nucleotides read TGTGCCAGCAGTTACGGATCACACAGGGGAAATTCACCCCTCCACTTT.

The CDR3 region is CASSLTRQGNEQYF. The CDR3 DNA is TGTGCCAGCAGCTTAACCAGACAGGGCAACGAGCAGTACTTC. The rearrangement uses TRBV5-4 and TRBJ2-7; 7 nucleotides match TRBD1. The CDR3 contains 14 residues. In germline, CDR1 is SGHNT, CDR2 YYREEE (reference sequence). The junction had 7 bases not matched to a gene; V was cut back by 2 bases and J by 5 bases.

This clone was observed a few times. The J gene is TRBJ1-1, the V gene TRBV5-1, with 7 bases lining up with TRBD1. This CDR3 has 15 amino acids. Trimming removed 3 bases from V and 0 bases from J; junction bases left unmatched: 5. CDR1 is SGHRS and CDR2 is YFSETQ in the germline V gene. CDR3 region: CASSWRDSMNTEAFF. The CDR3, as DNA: TGCGCCAGCAGCTGGAGGGACAGTATGAACACTGAAGCTTTCTTT. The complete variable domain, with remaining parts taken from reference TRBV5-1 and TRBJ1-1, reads KAGVTQTPRYLIKTRGQQVTLSCSPISGHRSVSWYQQTPGQGLQFLFEYFSETQRNKGNFPGRFSGRQFSNSRSEMNVSTLELGDSALYLCASSWRDSMNTEAFFGQGTRLTVV.

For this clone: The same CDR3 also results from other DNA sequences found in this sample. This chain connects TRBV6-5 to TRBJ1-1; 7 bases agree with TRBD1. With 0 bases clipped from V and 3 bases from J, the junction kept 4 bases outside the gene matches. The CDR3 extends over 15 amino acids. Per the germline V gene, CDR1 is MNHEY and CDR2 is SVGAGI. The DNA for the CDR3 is TGTGCCAGCAGTTACTCGAGAACAGGGGACACTGAAGCTTTCTTT. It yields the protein CASSYSRTGDTEAFF.

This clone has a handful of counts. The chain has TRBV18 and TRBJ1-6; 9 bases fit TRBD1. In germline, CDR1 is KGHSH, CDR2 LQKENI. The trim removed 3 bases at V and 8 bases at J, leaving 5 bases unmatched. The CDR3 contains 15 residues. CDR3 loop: CASSPLRDRDSPLHF. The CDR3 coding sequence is TGTGCCAGCTCACCTCTAAGGGACAGGGATTCACCCCTCCACTTT. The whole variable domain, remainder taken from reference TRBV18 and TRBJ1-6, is NAGVMQNPRHLVRRRGQEARLRCSPMKGHSHVYWYRQLPEEGLKFMVYLQKENIIDESGMPKERFSAEFPKEGPSILRIQQVVRGDSAAYFCASSPLRDRDSPLHFGNGTRLTVT.